The next 11 T cell receptor beta chains were all read from a single sample in a study of identical twins' blood T cells. TCRdb reanalysed the 5' RACE reads using MiXCR and keeps one entry per CDR3 protein. This sample has 350,000 to 400,000 distinct CDR3 sequences; roughly 30% occur once, and the top ten carry about 6%. Sequencing was carried out using PBMCs. Source of these receptors: a woman between 18 and 50 years old in good health.

The gene calls are TRBV10-3 and TRBJ1-3; TRBD1 might be the D (5 bases). CDR1 and CDR2 from the germline V gene are ENHRY and SYGVKD. Deletions cut 7 bases from V and 0 bases from J, with 19 bases between. This CDR3 comprises 17 residues. The CDR3 protein is CAIKTSLRDSSGNTIYF. CDR3 DNA sequence: TGTGCCATCAAAACAAGCCTCAGGGACTCCTCTGGAAACACCATATATTTT.

This clonotype has more than one count but fewer than ten. The gene calls are TRBV6-5 and TRBJ2-7, with 9 bases aligning to TRBD1. V shed 6 bases, J shed 2 bases, and the junction held 8 bases outside the gene matches. The germline CDR1 and CDR2 sequences are MNHEY and SVGAGI. The CDR3 consists of 15 residues. CDR3 amino acids: CASREGTGRAYEQYF. CDR3 in DNA: TGTGCCAGCAGAGAAGGGACAGGGAGAGCCTACGAGCAGTACTTC.

The rearrangement uses TRBV13 and TRBJ2-1; no firm D call. Germline loops: CDR1 PRHDT, CDR2 FYEKMQ (reference sequence). V lost 1 base to trimming and J lost 3 bases, with 7 bases between them. The CDR3 spans 14 residues. The CDR3 DNA reads TGTGCCAGCAGCTTAGCGGGTATCTACAATGAGCAGTTCTTC. Residues: CASSLAGIYNEQFF. The variable domain in full, with the rest retrieved from reference TRBV13 and TRBJ2-1, is AAGVIQSPRHLIKEKRETATLKCYPIPRHDTVYWYQQGPGQDPQFLISFYEKMQSDKGSIPDRFSAQQFSDYHSELNMSSLELGDSALYFCASSLAGIYNEQFFGPGTRLTVL.

CDR3 nucleotides: TGTGCCAGCAGTGAAAGGTCTAGCGGAGTTAGGAATGAGCAGTTCTTC. Its protein product is CASSERSSGVRNEQFF. The chain has TRBV6-1 and TRBJ2-1; 7 nucleotides match TRBD2. CDR3 length: 16 residues. The V and J ends lost 2 bases and 7 bases, in that order; junction bases with no gene match: 11. Germline V gene lookup returns CDR1 MNHNS and CDR2 SASEGT.

The chain recombines TRBV13 with TRBJ1-1; TRBD1 aligns across 8 bases. J lost 1 base, V lost 4 bases, and 5 bases had no gene match. This CDR3 has 15 amino acids. Per germline, CDR1 PRHDT and CDR2 FYEKMQ (reference sequence). For the CDR3, the DNA is TGTGCCAGCAGCTCGCCGACAGGGGCGAACACTGAAGCTTTCTTT. This translates into CASSSPTGANTEAFF.

This clonotype was observed a handful of times. The chain joins TRBV11-2 to TRBJ2-1; perhaps TRBD2 as D (6 bases). CDR3 length: 13 residues. Trimming cost V 4 bases and J 8 bases, with 12 bases left between them. From germline, CDR1 is SGHAT and CDR2 FQNNGV. CDR3 in amino acids: CASSWGRGYEQFF. In nucleotides, the CDR3 is TGTGCCAGCAGCTGGGGTCGGGGGTATGAGCAGTTCTTC.

The rearrangement uses TRBV3-1 and TRBJ1-1, with a weak D call TRBD1 (5 bases). Germline V gene lookup returns CDR1 LGHDT and CDR2 YNNKEL (reference sequence). Trimming left V 3 bases short and J 1 base short, with 15 bases between. The CDR3 is 16 amino acids. CDR3: CASSHPGTSPNTEAFF. The CDR3 DNA is TGTGCCAGCAGCCACCCCGGGACTTCCCCGAACACTGAAGCTTTCTTT.

V is TRBV28 and J is TRBJ2-1; TRBD2 matches at 15 bases. This CDR3 region has 18 residues. Germline values: CDR1 MDHEN, CDR2 SYDVKM. Trimming cost V 6 bases and J 0 bases; bases outside gene matches: 6. As DNA, the CDR3 is TGTGCCAGCAGCGGACTAGCGGGAGGGAGACGCTCCTACAATGAGCAGTTCTTC. This sequence encodes CASSGLAGGRRSYNEQFF. The full variable domain, with the rest looked up from reference TRBV28 and TRBJ2-1, is DVKVTQSSRYLVKRTGEKVFLECVQDMDHENMFWYRQDPGLGLRLIYFSYDVKMKEKGDIPEGYSVSREKKERFSLILESASTNQTSMYLCASSGLAGGRRSYNEQFFGPGTRLTVL.

This clonotype appeared a few times. The chain joins TRBV9 to TRBJ2-2; D is ambiguous. CDR1 and CDR2 from the germline V gene are SGDLS and YYNGEE. The CDR3 totals 14 residues. V dropped 0 bases and J dropped 5 bases, with 8 bases sitting between them. In DNA, the CDR3 is TGTGCCAGCAGCGTAGGTTCAAGAACCGGGGAGCTGTTTTTT. Encoded protein: CASSVGSRTGELFF.

This chain links TRBV18 with TRBJ1-2; tentatively, D is TRBD1 (5 bases). The CDR3 has 15 residues. Trimming pared 3 bases from V and 4 bases from J, leaving 15 bases between. The germline gives CDR1 KGHSH, CDR2 LQKENI. CDR3 nucleotides: TGTGCCAGCTCACCTACGAGGTCAGGGTCCTATGGCTACACCTTC. Translation gives CASSPTRSGSYGYTF.

This clonotype was seen ten or more times. The rearrangement uses TRBV10-3 and TRBJ2-1, with 7 bases lining up with TRBD2. The V segment lost 7 bases and the J segment 3 bases; nucleotides outside the gene matches: 3. CDR3 length equals 13 residues. The germline V gene encodes CDR1 ENHRY and CDR2 SYGVKD. Here the CDR3 DNA reads TGTGCCATCACCGGGACTAACTACAATGAGCAGTTCTTC. Its translation is CAITGTNYNEQFF.